The 8 T cell receptor beta chains in this list originate from one sample, sequenced in a study of Graves' ophthalmopathy and Graves' hyperthyroidism. RNA transcripts served as template for amplifying TCR beta CDR3 sequences. The first round was an RT-PCR with HTBI primers, and the second round was a multiplex PCR. Each CDR3 protein is one row after TCRdb ran MiXCR on the multiplex PCR reads. Of hundreds of thousands of distinct CDR3 sequences in the sample, 20% to 25% were seen once. Sequenced: peripheral blood. The receptors stem from a woman aged 18-29 years with stable Graves' hyperthyroidism. Some clones in this sample may be carry-over from other donors' samples.

There are many counts of this clonotype. The CDR3 reads CSAREAGSTGELFF. The CDR3 DNA is TGCAGTGCTAGAGAGGCAGGGAGCACCGGGGAGCTGTTTTTT. This chain uses TRBV20-1 with TRBJ2-2, with D perhaps given as TRBD1 or TRBD2 (5 bases each). The CDR3 extends over 14 amino acids. CDR1 and CDR2 from the germline V gene are DFQATT and SNEGSKA (reference sequence). V lost 0 bases, J lost 4 bases, and 9 bases lay in between.

A note on this clonotype: This may stem from a read error, because a much larger clone lies one nucleotide away. The chain uses TRBV12-3 or TRBV12-4 and TRBJ2-2; TRBD2 agrees at 9 bases. The CDR3 loop spans 14 amino acids. This CDR3 is CASETSGYTGELSF. CDR3 nucleotide sequence: TGTGCCAGCGAGACTAGCGGATACACCGGGGAGCTGTCTTTT.

The chain links TRBV19 to TRBJ1-5, with unresolved D. This CDR3 has 14 residues. V lost 5 bases and J lost 2, with 10 bases in between. Germline V lookup: CDR1 LNHDA, CDR2 SQIVND (reference sequence). The CDR3 DNA follows: TGTGCCAGTAGTCCGACGGACGGCAATCAGCCCCAGCATTTT. This sequence encodes CASSPTDGNQPQHF. The variable domain in full, completed from reference TRBV19 and TRBJ1-5, reads DGGITQSPKYLFRKEGQNVTLSCEQNLNHDAMYWYRQDPGQGLRLIYYSQIVNDFQKGDIAEGYSVSREKKESFPLTVTSAQKNPTAFYLCASSPTDGNQPQHFGDGTRLSIL.

The V call is TRBV7-9, the J call TRBJ2-2; unclear D gene. Trimming shortened V by 7 bases and J by 6 bases, and 15 bases separated the two germline ends. Germline-derived CDR1 and CDR2 are SEHNR and FQNEAQ (reference sequence). The CDR3 contains 14 residues. The CDR3 protein is CASTVPATPGELFF. The CDR3 nucleotides read TGTGCCAGCACCGTCCCGGCGACACCCGGGGAGCTGTTTTTT.

This chain links TRBV27 with TRBJ2-5; maybe TRBD1 (5 bases). Trimming took off 3 bases at V and 2 bases at J, with 10 bases between the two ends. The CDR3 length is 14 residues. The germline V gene has CDR1 MNHEY and CDR2 SMNVEV (reference sequence). CDR3 nucleotide sequence: TGTGCCAGCAGTTTCGTTTCAGGGCAAGAGACCCAGTACTTC. Protein: CASSFVSGQETQYF.

This clonotype came up once. V and J are TRBV28 and TRBJ2-7, with 8 bases lining up with TRBD1. CDR3 length equals 14 residues. The germline V gene has CDR1 MDHEN and CDR2 SYDVKM. Trimming cost V 4 bases and J 2 bases; bases outside gene matches: 4. CDR3 in amino acids: CASSSGQEAYEQYF. The CDR3, as DNA: TGTGCCAGCAGTTCGGGACAGGAAGCCTACGAGCAGTACTTC. Filled out from reference TRBV28 and TRBJ2-7, the complete variable domain reads DVKVTQSSRYLVKRTGEKVFLECVQDMDHENMFWYRQDPGLGLRLIYFSYDVKMKEKGDIPEGYSVSREKKERFSLILESASTNQTSMYLCASSSGQEAYEQYFGPGTRLTVT.

This clonotype is a singleton in its sample. The CDR3 carries no conserved terminal phenylalanine or tryptophan, so it likely arises from a read error. This chain uses TRBV13 with TRBJ2-5; 13 bases are shared with TRBD2. The DNA end lines up better with TRBJ2-7; the J call may be wrong. CDR3 length: 16 residues. CDR1 is PRHDT, CDR2 FYEKMQ, per germline (reference sequence). CDR3 sequence (DNA): TGTGCCAGCAGCTGGACTAGCGGGGGCCACTCCTACGAGCAGTACCTC. The encoded protein is CASSWTSGGHSYEQYL.

This clonotype was seen a handful of times. Likely a read error: the CDR3 ends without its conserved phenylalanine or tryptophan. This chain joins TRBV7-2 and TRBJ2-7; 7 nucleotides align to TRBD1. After removal of 3 bases from V and 2 bases from J, the junction contained 4 bases not matched to a gene. The CDR3 totals 14 residues. Germline assignment: CDR1 SGHTA and CDR2 FQGNSA. The CDR3 protein is CASSFGQEPYEQYY. CDR3 in DNA: TGTGCCAGCAGCTTCGGACAGGAGCCCTACGAGCAGTACTAC.